These 19 T cell receptor beta chains originate from one sample sequenced in a study of blood T cell repertoires in COVID-19. Profiling relied on immunoSEQ multiplex PCR, and the TCRdb table lists in-frame clones only, not all of them. The repertoire consists of 200,000 or so clones, with about 82% occurring once and the leading ten covering 4.5% to 5.5%. Sequenced: peripheral blood. These receptors originate from a woman in her 30s with acute or convalescent COVID-19.

This chain links TRBV6-6 with TRBJ2-7, with TRBD1 as a possible D gene (5 bases). Germline V lookup: CDR1 MNHNY, CDR2 SVGAGI (reference sequence). CDR3 size: 15 residues. V lost 10 bases and J 0 bases, leaving 19 bases between the germline ends. CDR3 loop: CATKDRQGVSYEQYF. DNA for the CDR3: TGTGCCACCAAAGACAGACAAGGGGTCTCCTACGAGCAGTACTTC.

V and J are TRBV24-1 and TRBJ2-2; 8 bases agree with TRBD1. V shed 12 bases, J shed 3 bases, and the junction held 5 bases outside the gene matches. Germline loops: CDR1 KGHDR, CDR2 SFDVKD. The CDR3 is 13 residues long. The CDR3 DNA reads TGTGCCTCCGACAGGGGAGACACCGGGGAGCTGTTTTTT. Translation gives CASDRGDTGELFF.

This chain links TRBV30 with TRBJ2-5, with D hard to call. The CDR3 loop spans 11 amino acids. Germline V CDR1 and CDR2: GTSNPN, SVGIG (reference sequence). The V end lost 6 bases, the J end lost 4 bases, and 9 bases lay between the germline ends. Here the CDR3 DNA reads TGTGCCTGCGTGTCCCGAGAGACCCAGTACTTC. It yields the protein CACVSRETQYF.

This clone was observed a single time. The chain recombines TRBV9 with TRBJ1-5, with D uncertain. Germline V lookup: CDR1 SGDLS, CDR2 YYNGEE. The CDR3 contains 15 residues. V dropped 4 bases and J dropped 0 bases, with 11 bases sitting between them. The CDR3 is CASSTTDYSNQPQHF. The CDR3 coding sequence is TGTGCCAGCAGCACGACGGACTATAGCAATCAGCCCCAGCATTTT.

The chain joins TRBV27 to TRBJ2-1, with unresolved D. V was trimmed by 3 bases and J by 7 bases, leaving 7 bases between them. The CDR3 spans 12 residues. Germline-derived CDR1 and CDR2 are MNHEY and SMNVEV (reference sequence). DNA of the CDR3: TGTGCCAGCAGTTTTTCTAATAATGAGCAGTTCTTC. Encoded protein: CASSFSNNEQFF.

CDR3 in DNA: TGCGCCAGCAGCCACCTACAGGGAGCGAACACTGAAGCTTTCTTT. Its protein is CASSHLQGANTEAFF. The rearrangement joins TRBV5-1 to TRBJ1-1, with D maybe TRBD1 (6 bases). Trimming removed 4 bases at V and 1 base at J, with 14 bases between. The germline CDR1 and CDR2 sequences are SGHRS and YFSETQ. The length of the CDR3 is 15 residues.

V gene TRBV19 combines with J gene TRBJ2-3; TRBD1 matches at 7 bases. CDR1 and CDR2 (germline): LNHDA, SQIVND (reference sequence). The junction had 7 bases not matched to a gene; V was cut back by 7 bases and J by 6 bases. The CDR3 loop spans 13 amino acids. CDR3 in DNA: TGTGCCAGTAATCACAGGGGAACTGATACGCAGTATTTT. This gives the protein CASNHRGTDTQYF. The whole variable domain, remainder taken from reference TRBV19 and TRBJ2-3, is DGGITQSPKYLFRKEGQNVTLSCEQNLNHDAMYWYRQDPGQGLRLIYYSQIVNDFQKGDIAEGYSVSREKKESFPLTVTSAQKNPTAFYLCASNHRGTDTQYFGPGTRLTVL.

This clone appeared once. The chain employs TRBV3-1 (or the pseudogene TRBV3-2) and TRBJ2-7, with a weak D call TRBD1 (5 bases). This CDR3 is built from 14 residues. Trimming stripped 1 base from V and 3 bases from J, with 10 bases between. CDR1 is LGHDT, CDR2 YNNKEL, per germline (reference sequence). The CDR3 DNA is TGTGCCAGCAGCCAAGGTTTTCAGGGCTACGAGCAGTACTTC. It specifies CASSQGFQGYEQYF.

The CDR3 DNA is TGTGCCAGCAGTGGAATAGAAGTAATCGCCTATTCACCCCTCCACTTT. This codes for CASSGIEVIAYSPLHF. The chain uses TRBV2 and TRBJ1-6, with D unresolved. Germline CDR1 is SNHLY and CDR2 is FYNNEI. The V end lost 4 bases, the J end lost 8 bases, and 18 bases lay between the germline ends. This CDR3 region has 16 residues.

This chain connects TRBV19 to TRBJ2-5; 9 bases match TRBD2. Germline-derived CDR1 and CDR2 are LNHDA and SQIVND (reference sequence). Trimming cost V 8 bases and J 4 bases; bases outside gene matches: 14. The CDR3 runs 16 residues. The CDR3 DNA sequence: TGTGCCAGTTCTCCCGCTCATAGCGGGGGCGGAGAGACCCAGTACTTC. Protein sequence: CASSPAHSGGGETQYF.

This chain joins TRBV25-1 and TRBJ2-7, with 7 positions matching TRBD1. Germline CDR1 reads MGHDK; CDR2 reads SYGVNS. V lost 4 bases and J lost 2; bases outside the gene matches: 2. There are 13 residues in the CDR3. The CDR3 region is CASSGDRTYEQYF. The CDR3 nucleotides read TGTGCCAGCAGTGGGGACAGAACCTACGAGCAGTACTTC.

The chain joins TRBV18 to TRBJ1-2, with 7 bases aligning to TRBD1. The germline CDR1 and CDR2 sequences are KGHSH and LQKENI. This CDR3 spans 13 amino acids. The V and J ends lost 8 bases and 8 bases, in that order; junction bases with no gene match: 11. This CDR3 reads CASRGGLNVGYTF. CDR3 sequence (DNA): TGTGCCAGCCGAGGGGGCTTGAACGTCGGCTACACCTTC.

The chain joins TRBV6-6 to TRBJ2-3; D gene unclear. This CDR3 region has 15 residues. The germline V and J ends were trimmed by 0 bases and 3 bases, with 10 bases remaining between them. CDR1 is MNHNY, CDR2 SVGAGI, per germline (reference sequence). This CDR3 is CASSYSARTTDTQYF. As DNA, the CDR3 is TGTGCCAGCAGTTACTCTGCCAGAACAACAGATACGCAGTATTTT.

This clone was seen once. The rearrangement joins TRBV15 to TRBJ2-1, with unresolved D. The CDR3 sequence is 12 residues long. The V end lost 0 bases, the J end lost 10 bases, and 7 bases lay between the germline ends. In germline, CDR1 is LNHNV, CDR2 YYDKDF (reference sequence). In nucleotides, the CDR3 is TGTGCCACCAGCAGAGATTCCGTAGAGCAGTTCTTC. This codes for CATSRDSVEQFF.

Only one count was recorded for this clone. The rearrangement uses TRBV2 and TRBJ1-2, with 8 bases aligning to TRBD1. Germline assignment: CDR1 SNHLY and CDR2 FYNNEI. This CDR3 has 13 residues. V shed 7 bases, J shed 7 bases, and the junction held 8 bases outside the gene matches. In DNA, the CDR3 is TGTGCCAGCAATCTACAGGGGGGAACTGGCTACACCTTC. Translation gives CASNLQGGTGYTF.

The V and J genes are TRBV6-2 or TRBV6-3 and TRBJ1-5, with TRBD1 as a possible D gene (5 bases). The CDR3 runs 18 residues. V lost 0 bases, J lost 3 bases, and 18 bases lay in between. CDR1 and CDR2 (germline): MNHEY, SVGEGT. CDR3 sequence (DNA): TGTGCCAGCAGTTACTCGATGGGGCGTCCGGACTACAATCAGCCCCAGCATTTT. Translation gives CASSYSMGRPDYNQPQHF.

The count of this clone is one. V and J are TRBV7-6 and TRBJ2-5, with a possible D match to TRBD1 (6 bases). The length of the CDR3 is 11 residues. Germline V gene sequence: CDR1 SGHVS, CDR2 FNYEAQ. The ends were cut back, 5 bases at V and 5 bases at J, with 6 bases in the middle. The CDR3 sequence is CASSRGETQYF. The CDR3 DNA reads TGTGCCAGCAGCAGGGGGGAGACCCAGTACTTC.

V usage is TRBV19 and J usage is TRBJ2-1; 7 bases map to TRBD2. CDR1 is LNHDA, CDR2 SQIVND, per germline (reference sequence). CDR3 length: 18 amino acids. V lost 5 bases and J lost 0; bases outside the gene matches: 13. The DNA for the CDR3 is TGTGCCAGTAGTCCCCGGGGTAGCGGGCGGAGCTCCTACAATGAGCAGTTCTTC. Residues: CASSPRGSGRSSYNEQFF.

The chain employs TRBV14 and TRBJ1-3, with 7 bases matching TRBD1. V lost 3 bases, J lost 2 bases, and 7 bases stayed unmatched. The CDR3 spans 16 residues. The V gene's germline CDR1 is SGHDN and CDR2 FVKESK. In nucleotides, the CDR3 is TGTGCCAGCAGCCAGCGACAGGGACCCCCTGGAAACACCATATATTTT. Translating gives CASSQRQGPPGNTIYF.